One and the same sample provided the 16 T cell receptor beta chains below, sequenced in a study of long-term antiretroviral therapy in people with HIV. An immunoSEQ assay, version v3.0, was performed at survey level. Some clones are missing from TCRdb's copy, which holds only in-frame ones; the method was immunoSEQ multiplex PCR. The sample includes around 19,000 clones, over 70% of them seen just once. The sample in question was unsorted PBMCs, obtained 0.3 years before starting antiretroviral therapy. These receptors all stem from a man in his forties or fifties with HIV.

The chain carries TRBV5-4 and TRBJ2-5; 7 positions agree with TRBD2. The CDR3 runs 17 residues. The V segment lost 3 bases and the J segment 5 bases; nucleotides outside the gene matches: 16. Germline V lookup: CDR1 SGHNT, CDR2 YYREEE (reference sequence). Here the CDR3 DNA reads TGTGCCAGCAGCTGGAAATATAGGGCGGGAGCCCGTGAGACCCAGTACTTC. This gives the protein CASSWKYRAGARETQYF. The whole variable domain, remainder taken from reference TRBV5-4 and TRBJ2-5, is ETGVTQSPTHLIKTRGQQVTLRCSSQSGHNTVSWYQQALGQGPQFIFQYYREEENGRGNFPPRFSGLQFPNYSSELNVNALELDDSALYLCASSWKYRAGARETQYFGPGTRLLVL.

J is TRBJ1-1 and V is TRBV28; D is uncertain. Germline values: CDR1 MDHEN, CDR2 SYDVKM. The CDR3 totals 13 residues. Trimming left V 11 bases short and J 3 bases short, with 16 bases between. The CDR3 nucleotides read TGTGCCGGCTTTGGACCTTGGCACACTGAAGCTTTCTTT. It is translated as CAGFGPWHTEAFF.

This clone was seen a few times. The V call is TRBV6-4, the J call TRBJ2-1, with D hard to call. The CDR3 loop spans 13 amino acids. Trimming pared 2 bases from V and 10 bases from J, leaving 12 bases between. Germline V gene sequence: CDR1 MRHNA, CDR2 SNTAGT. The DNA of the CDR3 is TGTGCCAGCAGTGACAAAGGGATCGGCGAGCAGTTCTTC. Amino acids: CASSDKGIGEQFF.

The CDR3 here is CASSPQGNEQFF. CDR3 DNA: TGTGCCAGCTCACCACAGGGAAATGAGCAGTTCTTC. V and J are TRBV18 and TRBJ2-1, with D unresolved. V lost 1 base, J lost 7 bases, and 5 bases lay in between. Germline V gene lookup returns CDR1 KGHSH and CDR2 LQKENI. The CDR3 sequence is 12 residues long.

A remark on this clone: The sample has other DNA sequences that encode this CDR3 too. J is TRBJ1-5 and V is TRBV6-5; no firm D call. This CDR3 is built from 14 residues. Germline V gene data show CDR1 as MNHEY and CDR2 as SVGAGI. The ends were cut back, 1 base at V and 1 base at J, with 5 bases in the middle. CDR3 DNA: TGTGCCAGCAGTTACTATCGGAGCAATCAGCCCCAGCATTTT. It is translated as CASSYYRSNQPQHF.

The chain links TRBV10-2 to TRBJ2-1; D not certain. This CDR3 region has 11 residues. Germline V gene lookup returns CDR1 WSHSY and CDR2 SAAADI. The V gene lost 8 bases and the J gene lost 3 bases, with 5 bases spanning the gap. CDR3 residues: CASGDYNEQFF. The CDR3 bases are TGCGCCAGCGGGGACTACAATGAGCAGTTCTTC.

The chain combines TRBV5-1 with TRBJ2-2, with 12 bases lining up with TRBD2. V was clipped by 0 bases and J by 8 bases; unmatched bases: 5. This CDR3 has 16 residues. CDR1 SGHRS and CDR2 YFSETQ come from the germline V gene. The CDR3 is CASSLDGLAGTGELFF. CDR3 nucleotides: TGCGCCAGCAGCTTGGATGGACTAGCGGGAACAGGGGAGCTGTTTTTT.

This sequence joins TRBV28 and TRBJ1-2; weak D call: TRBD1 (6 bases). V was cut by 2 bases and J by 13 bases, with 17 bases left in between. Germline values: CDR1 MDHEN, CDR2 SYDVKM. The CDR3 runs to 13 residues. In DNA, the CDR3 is TGTGCCAGCAGTTTAGGGGGGGCGCGAGGTTTCACCTTC. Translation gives CASSLGGARGFTF.

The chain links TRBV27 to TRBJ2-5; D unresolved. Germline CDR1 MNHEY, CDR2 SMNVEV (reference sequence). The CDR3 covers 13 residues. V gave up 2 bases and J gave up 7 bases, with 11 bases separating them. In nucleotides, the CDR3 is TGTGCCAGCAGTTTAGGTTTAGGTGGGACCCAGTACTTC. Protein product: CASSLGLGGTQYF.

CDR3 residues: CASSPPLGGLAAYEQYF. CDR3 DNA: TGTGCCAGCAGCCCTCCCCTAGGGGGACTAGCGGCATACGAGCAGTACTTC. The chain combines TRBV7-2 with TRBJ2-7, with 11 bases fitting TRBD2. V trimming: 5 bases; J trimming: 4 bases; junction bases outside the gene matches: 13. Germline CDR1 reads SGHTA; CDR2 reads FQGNSA. The CDR3 runs to 17 residues.

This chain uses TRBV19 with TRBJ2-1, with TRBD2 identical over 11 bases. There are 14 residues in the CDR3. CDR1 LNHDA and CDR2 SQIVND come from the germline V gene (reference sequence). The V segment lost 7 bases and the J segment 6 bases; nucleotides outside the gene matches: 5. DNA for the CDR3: TGTGCCAGTAAGCTAGCGGGAGGTGGCAATGAGCAGTTCTTC. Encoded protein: CASKLAGGGNEQFF.

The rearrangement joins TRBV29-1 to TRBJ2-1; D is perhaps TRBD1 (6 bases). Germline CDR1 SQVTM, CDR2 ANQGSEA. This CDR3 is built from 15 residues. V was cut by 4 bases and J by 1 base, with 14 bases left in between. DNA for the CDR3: TGCAGCGTTGGGGACACAAGAGTTTCCTACAATGAGCAGTTCTTC. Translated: CSVGDTRVSYNEQFF.

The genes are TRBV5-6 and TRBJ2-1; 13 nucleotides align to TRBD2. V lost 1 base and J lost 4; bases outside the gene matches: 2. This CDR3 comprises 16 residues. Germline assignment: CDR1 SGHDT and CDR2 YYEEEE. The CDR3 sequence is CASSLMTSGGYNEQFF. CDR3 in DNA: TGTGCCAGCAGCTTGATGACTAGCGGGGGGTACAATGAGCAGTTCTTC.

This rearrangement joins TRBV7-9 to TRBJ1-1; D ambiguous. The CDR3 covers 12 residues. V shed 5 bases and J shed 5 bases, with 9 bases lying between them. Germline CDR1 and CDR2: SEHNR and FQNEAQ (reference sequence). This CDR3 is CASSTGGTEAFF. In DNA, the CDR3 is TGTGCCAGCAGCACGGGTGGGACTGAAGCTTTCTTT. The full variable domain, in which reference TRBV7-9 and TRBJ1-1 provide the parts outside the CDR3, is DTGVSQNPRHKITKRGQNVTFRCDPISEHNRLYWYRQTLGQGPEFLTYFQNEAQLEKSRLLSDRFSAERPKGSFSTLEIQRTEQGDSAMYLCASSTGGTEAFFGQGTRLTVV.

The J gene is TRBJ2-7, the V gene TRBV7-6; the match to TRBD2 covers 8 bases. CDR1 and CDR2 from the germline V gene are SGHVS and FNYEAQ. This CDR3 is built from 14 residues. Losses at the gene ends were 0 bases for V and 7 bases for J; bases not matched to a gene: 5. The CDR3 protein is CASSLAVRGGEQYF. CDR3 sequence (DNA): TGTGCCAGCAGCTTAGCGGTTCGCGGGGGGGAGCAGTACTTC.

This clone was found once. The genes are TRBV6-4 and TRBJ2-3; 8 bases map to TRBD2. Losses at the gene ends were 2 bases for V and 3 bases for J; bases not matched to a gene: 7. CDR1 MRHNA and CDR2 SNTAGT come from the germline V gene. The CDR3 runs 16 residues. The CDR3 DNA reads TGTGCCAGCAGTGACCTCCCGCGGGGGGATACAGATACGCAGTATTTT. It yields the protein CASSDLPRGDTDTQYF.